This T cell receptor beta chain was retrieved from a study of CD8 T cells in ankylosing spondylitis. Generation of TCR beta libraries employed quantitative 5'-RACE incorporating molecular barcodes. One entry per CDR3 protein results from TCRdb running MiXCR on the 5' RACE reads. The sample contains hundreds of thousands of distinct CDR3 sequences, about 25% of which appear only once. General study results and limits: The authors found the disease-linked clones to be CD8+ and relatively rare in peripheral blood. Previous work reported some of these motif variants in the synovial fluid and blood of reactive arthritis. As reported, disease-linked clones showed significant enrichment in matched ankylosing spondylitis synovial fluid. What appeared characteristic of ankylosing spondylitis blood was a TCR beta motif of eight highly homologous variants.

This clonotype came up a few times. Its antigen is as yet unknown. Material: blood, either unsorted or a sorted T cell fraction (not recorded which). The sequence came from a male donor with ankylosing spondylitis.

DNA for the CDR3: TGTGCCAGCAGCCTACTAGCGGGAGGGGGTGAGCAGTACTTC. Protein sequence: CASSLLAGGGEQYF. The chain carries TRBV12-3 or TRBV12-4 and TRBJ2-7; 13 bases map to TRBD2. Trimming cost V 6 bases and J 7 bases; bases outside gene matches: 6. This CDR3 region has 14 residues.